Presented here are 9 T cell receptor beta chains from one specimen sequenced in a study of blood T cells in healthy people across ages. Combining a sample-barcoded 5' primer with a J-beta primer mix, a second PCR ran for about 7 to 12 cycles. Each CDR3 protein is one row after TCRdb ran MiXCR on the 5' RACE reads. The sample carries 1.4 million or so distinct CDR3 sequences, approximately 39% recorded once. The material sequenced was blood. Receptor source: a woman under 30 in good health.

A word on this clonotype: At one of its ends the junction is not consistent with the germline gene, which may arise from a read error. The CDR3 loop is CASGYPRRGKETQYF. The CDR3 nucleotides are TGTGCCAGCGGTTACCCTAGGCGGGGAAAAGAGACCCAGTACTTC. The rearrangement uses TRBV6-2 or TRBV6-3 and TRBJ2-7; D may be TRBD2 (6 bases). The DNA end is a closer match to TRBJ2-5, so the J assignment may be wrong. The CDR3 contains 15 residues. Germline CDR1 and CDR2: MNHEY and SVGEGT.

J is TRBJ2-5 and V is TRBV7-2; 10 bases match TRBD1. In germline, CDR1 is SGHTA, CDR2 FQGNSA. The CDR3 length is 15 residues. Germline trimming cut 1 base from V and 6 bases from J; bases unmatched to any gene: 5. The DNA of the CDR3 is TGTGCCAGCAGCTTAGAGACAGGGGGCCGCAAGACCCAGTACTTC. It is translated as CASSLETGGRKTQYF.

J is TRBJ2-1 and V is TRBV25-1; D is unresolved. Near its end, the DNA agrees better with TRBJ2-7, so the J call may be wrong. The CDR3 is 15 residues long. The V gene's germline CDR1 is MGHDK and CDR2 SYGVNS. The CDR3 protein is CASSEAGPKRNEQYF. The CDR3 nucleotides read TGTGCCAGCAGTGAGGCCGGGCCAAAAAGGAACGAGCAGTACTTC.

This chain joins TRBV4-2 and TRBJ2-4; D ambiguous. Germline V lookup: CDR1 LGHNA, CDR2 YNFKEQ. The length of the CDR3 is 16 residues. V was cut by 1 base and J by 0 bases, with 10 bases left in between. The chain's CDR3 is CASSQGGRIAKNIQYF. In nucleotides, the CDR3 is TGTGCCAGCAGCCAAGGTGGCCGGATAGCCAAAAACATTCAGTACTTC.

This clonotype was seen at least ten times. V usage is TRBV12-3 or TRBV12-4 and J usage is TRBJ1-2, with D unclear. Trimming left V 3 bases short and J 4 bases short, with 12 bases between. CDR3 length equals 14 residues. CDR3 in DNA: TGTGCCAGCAGTTTGTGGATCGAGCGCTATGGCTACACCTTC. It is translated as CASSLWIERYGYTF.

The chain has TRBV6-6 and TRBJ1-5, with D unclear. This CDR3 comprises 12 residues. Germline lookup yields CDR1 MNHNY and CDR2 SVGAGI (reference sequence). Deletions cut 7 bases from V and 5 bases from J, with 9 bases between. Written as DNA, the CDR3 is TGTGCCAGCACCCATTTTTATCAGCCCCAGCATTTT. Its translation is CASTHFYQPQHF.

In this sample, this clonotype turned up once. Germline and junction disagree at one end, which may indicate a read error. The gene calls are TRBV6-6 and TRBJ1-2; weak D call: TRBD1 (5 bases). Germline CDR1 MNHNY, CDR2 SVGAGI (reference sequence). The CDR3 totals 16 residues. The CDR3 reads CDSSYPGTDINYGYTF. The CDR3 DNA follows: TGTGACAGCAGTTACCCAGGGACCGATATTAACTATGGCTACACCTTC.

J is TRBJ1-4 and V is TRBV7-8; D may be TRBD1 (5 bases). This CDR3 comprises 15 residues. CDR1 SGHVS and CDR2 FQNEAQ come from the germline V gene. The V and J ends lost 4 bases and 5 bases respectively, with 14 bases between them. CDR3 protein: CASSYAGIFNEKLFF. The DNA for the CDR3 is TGTGCCAGCAGCTACGCAGGGATCTTCAATGAAAAACTGTTTTTT.

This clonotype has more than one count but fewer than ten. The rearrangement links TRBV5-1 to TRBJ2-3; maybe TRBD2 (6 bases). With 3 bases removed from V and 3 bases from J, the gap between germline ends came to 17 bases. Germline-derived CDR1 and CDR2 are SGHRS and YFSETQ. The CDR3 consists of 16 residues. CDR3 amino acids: CASSSPLAGMTDTQYF. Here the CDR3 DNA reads TGCGCCAGCAGCTCTCCACTCGCGGGGATGACAGATACGCAGTATTTT.